The clone carrying this T cell receptor (beta chain) has a handful of counts. Germline V lookup: CDR1 MGHRA, CDR2 YSYEKL. V was pared by 1 base and J by 4 bases, with 14 bases between. The CDR3 sequence is 16 residues long. This specimen comes from a study of T-cell memory formation after mild COVID-19. TCRdb independently ran MiXCR on the 5' RACE reads; one entry per CDR3 protein. The sample includes 400,000 to 500,000 distinct CDR3 sequences, around 19% of them seen just once. The chain is built from TRBV4-1 and TRBJ1-5; possible D gene TRBD1, 5 bases. Sequencing used PBMCs or a T cell subset sorted from them (not recorded which). The TCR originated in an adult woman who had mild COVID-19 (a few samples of this study predate the infection). Cell type and time point are not known. The CDR3 loop reads CASSQVYGTLNQPQHF. In nucleotides, the CDR3 is TGCGCCAGCAGCCAAGTATACGGGACGCTGAATCAGCCCCAGCATTTT.